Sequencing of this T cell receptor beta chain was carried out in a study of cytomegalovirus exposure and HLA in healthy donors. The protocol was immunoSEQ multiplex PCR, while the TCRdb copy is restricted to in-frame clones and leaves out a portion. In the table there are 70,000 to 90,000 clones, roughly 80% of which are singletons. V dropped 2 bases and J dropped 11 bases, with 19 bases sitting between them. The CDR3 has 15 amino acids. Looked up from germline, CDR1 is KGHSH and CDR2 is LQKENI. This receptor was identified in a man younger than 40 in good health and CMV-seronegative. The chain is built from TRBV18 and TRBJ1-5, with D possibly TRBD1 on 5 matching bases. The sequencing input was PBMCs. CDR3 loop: CASSPGDPQGASQHF. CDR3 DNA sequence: TGTGCCAGCTCACCAGGCGACCCTCAAGGGGCGTCCCAGCATTTT.